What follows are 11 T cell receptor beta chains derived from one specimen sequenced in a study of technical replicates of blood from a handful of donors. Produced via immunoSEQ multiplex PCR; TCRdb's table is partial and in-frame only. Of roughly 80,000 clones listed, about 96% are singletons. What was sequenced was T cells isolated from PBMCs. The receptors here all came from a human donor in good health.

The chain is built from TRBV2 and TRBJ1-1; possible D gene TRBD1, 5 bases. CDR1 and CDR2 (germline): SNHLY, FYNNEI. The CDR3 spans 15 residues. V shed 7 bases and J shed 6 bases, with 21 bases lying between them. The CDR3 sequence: CASTMEVAGMAEAFF. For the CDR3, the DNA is TGTGCCAGCACCATGGAAGTAGCAGGGATGGCTGAAGCTTTCTTT.

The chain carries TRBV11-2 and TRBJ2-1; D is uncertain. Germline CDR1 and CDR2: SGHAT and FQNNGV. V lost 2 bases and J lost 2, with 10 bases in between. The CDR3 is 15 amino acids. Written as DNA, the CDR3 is TGTGCCAGCAGCTTATCTAGAATGGCCTACAATGAGCAGTTCTTC. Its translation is CASSLSRMAYNEQFF.

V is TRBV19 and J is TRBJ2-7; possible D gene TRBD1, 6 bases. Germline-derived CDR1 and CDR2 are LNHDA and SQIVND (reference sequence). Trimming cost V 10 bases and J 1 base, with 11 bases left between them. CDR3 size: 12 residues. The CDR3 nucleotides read TGTGCCACCGCGGACAGATCCTACGAGCAGTACTTC. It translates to CATADRSYEQYF.

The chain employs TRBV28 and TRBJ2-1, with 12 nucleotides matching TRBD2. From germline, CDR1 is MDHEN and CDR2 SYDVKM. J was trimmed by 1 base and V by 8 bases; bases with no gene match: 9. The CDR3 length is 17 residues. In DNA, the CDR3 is TGTGCCAGCTATGGACTAGCGGGACGTCGGTCCTACAATGAGCAGTTCTTC. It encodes CASYGLAGRRSYNEQFF. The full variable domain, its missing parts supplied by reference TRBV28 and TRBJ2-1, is DVKVTQSSRYLVKRTGEKVFLECVQDMDHENMFWYRQDPGLGLRLIYFSYDVKMKEKGDIPEGYSVSREKKERFSLILESASTNQTSMYLCASYGLAGRRSYNEQFFGPGTRLTVL.

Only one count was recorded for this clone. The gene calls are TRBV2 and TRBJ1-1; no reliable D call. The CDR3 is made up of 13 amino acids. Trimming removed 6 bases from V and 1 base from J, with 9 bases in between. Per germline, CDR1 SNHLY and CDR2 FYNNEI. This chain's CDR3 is CASRANRNTEAFF. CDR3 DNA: TGTGCCAGCAGAGCTAACAGGAACACTGAAGCTTTCTTT. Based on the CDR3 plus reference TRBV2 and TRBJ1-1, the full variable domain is EPEVTQTPSHQVTQMGQEVILRCVPISNHLYFYWYRQILGQKVEFLVSFYNNEISEKSEIFDDQFSVERPDGSNFTLKIRSTKLEDSAMYFCASRANRNTEAFFGQGTRLTVV.

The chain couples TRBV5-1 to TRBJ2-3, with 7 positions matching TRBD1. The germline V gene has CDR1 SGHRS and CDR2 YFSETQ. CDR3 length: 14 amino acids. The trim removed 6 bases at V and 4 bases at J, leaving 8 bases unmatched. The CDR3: CASIRGNSADTQYF. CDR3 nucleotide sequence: TGCGCCAGCATCAGGGGGAATAGTGCAGATACGCAGTATTTT.

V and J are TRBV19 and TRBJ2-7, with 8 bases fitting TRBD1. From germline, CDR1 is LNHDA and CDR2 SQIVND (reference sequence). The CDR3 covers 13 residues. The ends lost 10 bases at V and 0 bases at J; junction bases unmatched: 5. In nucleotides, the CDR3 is TGTGCCACACGGGGGACAGGCTCCTACGAGCAGTACTTC. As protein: CATRGTGSYEQYF.

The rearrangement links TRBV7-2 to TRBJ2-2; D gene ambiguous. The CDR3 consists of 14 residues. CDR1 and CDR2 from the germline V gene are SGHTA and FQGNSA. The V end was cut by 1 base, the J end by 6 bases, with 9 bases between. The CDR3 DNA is TGTGCCAGCAGCTTAGAGTGGGCCGCCGGGGAGCTGTTTTTT. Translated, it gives CASSLEWAAGELFF.

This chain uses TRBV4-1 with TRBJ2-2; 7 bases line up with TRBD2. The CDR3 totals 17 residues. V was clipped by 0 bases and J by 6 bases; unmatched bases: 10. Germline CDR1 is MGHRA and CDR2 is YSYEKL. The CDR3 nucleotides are TGCGCCAGCAGCCAAGAACGTGCTAGCGGATATGCCGGGGAGCTGTTTTTT. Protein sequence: CASSQERASGYAGELFF.

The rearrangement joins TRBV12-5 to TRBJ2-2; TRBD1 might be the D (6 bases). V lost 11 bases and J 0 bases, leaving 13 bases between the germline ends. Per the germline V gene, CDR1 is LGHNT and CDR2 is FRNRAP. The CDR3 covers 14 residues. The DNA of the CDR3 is TGTGCTTGCGACCAGGGGTCGAACACCGGGGAGCTGTTTTTT. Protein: CACDQGSNTGELFF.

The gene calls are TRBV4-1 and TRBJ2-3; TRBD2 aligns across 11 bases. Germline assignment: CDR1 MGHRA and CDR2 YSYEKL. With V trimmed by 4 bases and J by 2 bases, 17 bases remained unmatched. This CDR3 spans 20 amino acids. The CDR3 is CASSLRPTSGGELFTDTQYF. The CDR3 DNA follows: TGCGCCAGCAGCCTCAGACCCACTAGCGGGGGAGAATTATTCACAGATACGCAGTATTTT.